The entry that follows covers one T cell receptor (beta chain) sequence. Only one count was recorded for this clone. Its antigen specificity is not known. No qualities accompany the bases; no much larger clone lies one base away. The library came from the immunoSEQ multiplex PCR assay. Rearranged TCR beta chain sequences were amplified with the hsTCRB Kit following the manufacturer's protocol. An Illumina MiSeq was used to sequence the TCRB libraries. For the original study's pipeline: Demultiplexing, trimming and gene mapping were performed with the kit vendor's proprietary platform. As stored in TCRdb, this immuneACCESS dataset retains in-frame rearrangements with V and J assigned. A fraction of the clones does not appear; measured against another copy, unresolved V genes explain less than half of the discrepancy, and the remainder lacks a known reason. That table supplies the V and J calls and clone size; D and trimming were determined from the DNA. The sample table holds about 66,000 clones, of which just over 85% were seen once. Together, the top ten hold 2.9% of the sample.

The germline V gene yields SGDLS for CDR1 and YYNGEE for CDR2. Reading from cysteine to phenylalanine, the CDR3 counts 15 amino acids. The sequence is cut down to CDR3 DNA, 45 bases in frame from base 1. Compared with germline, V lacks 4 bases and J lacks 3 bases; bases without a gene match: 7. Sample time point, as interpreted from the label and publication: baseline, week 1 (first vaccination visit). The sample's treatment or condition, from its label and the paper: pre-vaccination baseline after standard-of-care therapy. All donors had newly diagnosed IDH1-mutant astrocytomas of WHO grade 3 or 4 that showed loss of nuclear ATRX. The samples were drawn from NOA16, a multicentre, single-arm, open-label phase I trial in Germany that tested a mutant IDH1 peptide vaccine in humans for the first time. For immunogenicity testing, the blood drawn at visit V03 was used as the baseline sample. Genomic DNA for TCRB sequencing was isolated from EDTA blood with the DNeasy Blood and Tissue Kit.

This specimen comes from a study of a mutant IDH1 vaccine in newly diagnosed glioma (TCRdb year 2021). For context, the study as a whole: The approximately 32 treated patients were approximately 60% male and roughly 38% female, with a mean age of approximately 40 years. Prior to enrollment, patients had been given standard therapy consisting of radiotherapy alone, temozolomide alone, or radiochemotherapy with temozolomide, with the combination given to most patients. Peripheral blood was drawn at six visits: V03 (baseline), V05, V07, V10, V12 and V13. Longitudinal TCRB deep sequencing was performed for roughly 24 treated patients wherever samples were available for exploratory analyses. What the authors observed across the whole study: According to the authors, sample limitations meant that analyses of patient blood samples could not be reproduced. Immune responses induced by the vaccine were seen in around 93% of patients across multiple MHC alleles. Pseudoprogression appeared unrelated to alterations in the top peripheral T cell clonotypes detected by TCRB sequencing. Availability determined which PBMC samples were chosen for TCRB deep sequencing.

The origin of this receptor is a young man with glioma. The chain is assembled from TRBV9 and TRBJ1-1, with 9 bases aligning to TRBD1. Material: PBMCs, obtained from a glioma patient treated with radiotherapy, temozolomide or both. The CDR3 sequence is CASSQAGQGYTEAFF. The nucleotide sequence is TGTGCCAGCAGCCAGGCAGGACAGGGGTACACTGAAGCTTTCTTT. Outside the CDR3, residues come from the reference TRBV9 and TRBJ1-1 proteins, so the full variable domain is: DSGVTQTPKHLITATGQRVTLRCSPRSGDLSVYWYQQSLDQGLQFLIQYYNGEERAKGNILERFSAQQFPDLHSELNLSSLELGDSALYFCASSQAGQGYTEAFFGQGTRLTVV.